These 29 T cell receptor beta chains were all obtained from the same sample, sequenced in a study of cytomegalovirus exposure and HLA in healthy donors. The PCR contained 60 Vbeta and 13 Jbeta primers. TCRdb's copy holds only in-frame clones and misses some; the assay was immunoSEQ multiplex PCR. Here the sample spans around 140,000 clones, about 77% being singletons. The sample consisted of PBMCs. Source of these receptors: a middle-aged woman in good health and CMV-seronegative.

The chain links TRBV18 to TRBJ1-4, with TRBD1 matching 7 bases. Trimming removed 3 bases from V and 0 bases from J; junction bases left unmatched: 1. Germline CDR1 reads KGHSH; CDR2 reads LQKENI. The CDR3 totals 15 residues. Here the CDR3 DNA reads TGTGCCAGCTCACCTGACAGGGCAACTAATGAAAAACTGTTTTTT. Residues: CASSPDRATNEKLFF. Drawing the rest from reference TRBV18 and TRBJ1-4, the complete variable domain is NAGVMQNPRHLVRRRGQEARLRCSPMKGHSHVYWYRQLPEEGLKFMVYLQKENIIDESGMPKERFSAEFPKEGPSILRIQQVVRGDSAAYFCASSPDRATNEKLFFGSGTQLSVL.

This CDR3 reads CASSQASGGASYNEQFF. In nucleotides, the CDR3 is TGCGCCAGCAGCCAAGCGAGCGGGGGGGCTTCCTACAATGAGCAGTTCTTC. The J gene is TRBJ2-1, the V gene TRBV4-1, with 10 nucleotides matching TRBD2. CDR3 length equals 17 residues. CDR1 and CDR2 from the germline V gene are MGHRA and YSYEKL. V was clipped by 1 base and J by 1 base; unmatched bases: 4.

The genes are TRBV5-6 and TRBJ2-1; maybe TRBD2 (6 bases). Germline V gene data show CDR1 as SGHDT and CDR2 as YYEEEE. The V gene lost 4 bases and the J gene lost 0 bases, with 14 bases spanning the gap. The CDR3 covers 16 residues. CDR3 nucleotides: TGTGCCAGCAGCGCGCGGGGCGTGAGCTCCTACAATGAGCAGTTCTTC. Translated, it gives CASSARGVSSYNEQFF. Filled out from reference TRBV5-6 and TRBJ2-1, the complete variable domain reads DAGVTQSPTHLIKTRGQQVTLRCSPKSGHDTVSWYQQALGQGPQFIFQYYEEEERQRGNFPDRFSGHQFPNYSSELNVNALLLGDSALYLCASSARGVSSYNEQFFGPGTRLTVL.

Details on this clone: The junction departs from the called germline gene at one end, perhaps through a read error. The chain uses TRBV2 and TRBJ2-6; D is possibly TRBD1 (6 bases). CDR3 length equals 13 residues. Germline V gene sequence: CDR1 SNHLY, CDR2 FYNNEI. The chain's CDR3 is CASSVTGLNDLTF. The DNA of the CDR3 is TGTGCCAGCAGTGTGACAGGCTTAAACGACCTGACTTTC.

V gene TRBV5-1 combines with J gene TRBJ1-1, with TRBD1 matching over 9 bases. V dropped 6 bases and J dropped 4; count of bases not matched to a gene: 10. Germline V CDR1 and CDR2: SGHRS, YFSETQ. The CDR3 sequence is 15 residues long. CDR3 protein: CASTRGTGLATEAFF. CDR3 sequence (DNA): TGCGCCAGCACCCGGGGGACAGGGTTGGCCACTGAAGCTTTCTTT.

This sequence joins TRBV28 and TRBJ1-5; 7 bases agree with TRBD1. Germline V lookup: CDR1 MDHEN, CDR2 SYDVKM. This CDR3 has 17 amino acids. The ends lost 6 bases at V and 5 bases at J; junction bases unmatched: 16. The CDR3 DNA follows: TGTGCCAGCAGCCCACATTCGGGACAGTATACCGATCAGCCCCAGCATTTT. The encoded protein is CASSPHSGQYTDQPQHF.

The rearrangement links TRBV4-3 to TRBJ2-1; D uncertain. V shed 1 base and J shed 4 bases, with 8 bases lying between them. CDR3 length equals 14 residues. Germline lookup yields CDR1 LGHNA and CDR2 YSLEER. The CDR3 bases are TGCGCCAGCAGCCAAGCCTATCTGTACAATGAGCAGTTCTTC. Protein product: CASSQAYLYNEQFF.

This chain links TRBV6-1 with TRBJ1-2; 8 bases fit TRBD1. V was pared by 1 base and J by 8 bases, with 6 bases of the junction left unmatched. Per germline, CDR1 MNHNS and CDR2 SASEGT. The CDR3 is 14 amino acids. CDR3 residues: CASSEDRGLGGYTF. The CDR3 coding sequence is TGTGCCAGCAGTGAAGACAGGGGGTTAGGGGGCTACACCTTC.

The chain links TRBV6-4 to TRBJ1-1, with TRBD1 as a possible D gene (5 bases). Trimming shortened V by 2 bases and J by 0 bases, and 7 bases separated the two germline ends. The CDR3 is 14 amino acids. Germline-derived CDR1 and CDR2 are MRHNA and SNTAGT. CDR3 in amino acids: CASSDDSLNTEAFF. The CDR3 DNA follows: TGTGCCAGCAGTGACGACAGCTTGAACACTGAAGCTTTCTTT.

The V and J genes are TRBV28 and TRBJ2-5; 10 bases agree with TRBD2. CDR1 is MDHEN, CDR2 SYDVKM, per germline. Trimming at V came to 1 base and at J to 5 bases, leaving 7 bases not matched to a gene. This CDR3 spans 16 amino acids. The CDR3 bases are TGTGCCAGCAGTTTATCGATAGCGGGGGGCCGGGAGACCCAGTACTTC. This encodes CASSLSIAGGRETQYF. Full variable domain (outside the CDR3, taken from reference TRBV28 and TRBJ2-5): DVKVTQSSRYLVKRTGEKVFLECVQDMDHENMFWYRQDPGLGLRLIYFSYDVKMKEKGDIPEGYSVSREKKERFSLILESASTNQTSMYLCASSLSIAGGRETQYFGPGTRLLVL.

The chain joins TRBV5-4 to TRBJ1-6, with a weak D call TRBD1 (6 bases). The ends were cut back, 1 base at V and 1 base at J, with 15 bases in the middle. Per the germline V gene, CDR1 is SGHNT and CDR2 is YYREEE (reference sequence). There are 18 residues in the CDR3. The chain's CDR3 is CASSLKTGFGSYNSPLHF. Here the CDR3 DNA reads TGTGCCAGCAGCTTGAAAACAGGGTTTGGGTCCTATAATTCACCCCTCCACTTT.

The chain employs TRBV27 and TRBJ1-2; D gene uncertain. The CDR3 covers 17 residues. Germline assignment: CDR1 MNHEY and CDR2 SMNVEV (reference sequence). V lost 3 bases and J lost 2, with 19 bases in between. The CDR3 DNA reads as TGTGCCAGCAGTTTTGAGGTTGGGCGGGGAGTAAACTATGGCTACACCTTC. It yields the protein CASSFEVGRGVNYGYTF.

V and J are TRBV19 and TRBJ1-5; no clear D gene. The CDR3 has 13 amino acids. The V and J ends lost 5 bases and 11 bases respectively, with 16 bases between them. CDR1 and CDR2 (germline): LNHDA, SQIVND (reference sequence). In nucleotides, the CDR3 is TGTGCCAGTAGTCCCCCGGGGATTCCGGCCCAGCATTTT. Translating it yields CASSPPGIPAQHF.

The CDR3 here is CASSLGLAGPNEQFF. The DNA of the CDR3 is TGTGCCAGCAGCTTGGGACTAGCGGGGCCAAATGAGCAGTTCTTC. The V call is TRBV5-4, the J call TRBJ2-1, with 11 nucleotides matching TRBD2. Germline values: CDR1 SGHNT, CDR2 YYREEE (reference sequence). The CDR3 contains 15 residues. The ends lost 0 bases at V and 7 bases at J; junction bases unmatched: 3.

V gene TRBV6-1 combines with J gene TRBJ2-1; 11 bases are a match to TRBD2. V lost 5 bases to trimming and J lost 4 bases; unmatched junction nucleotides: 4. Germline CDR1 reads MNHNS; CDR2 reads SASEGT. The CDR3 covers 15 residues. The CDR3 region has the DNA TGTGCCAGCAGTAAAACTAGCGGGGGTTACAATGAGCAGTTCTTC. Translation: CASSKTSGGYNEQFF.

The gene calls are TRBV29-1 and TRBJ2-2; TRBD2 might be the D (7 bases). The V gene's germline CDR1 is SQVTM and CDR2 ANQGSEA. The ends were cut back, 6 bases at V and 3 bases at J, with 14 bases in the middle. The CDR3 covers 14 residues. The CDR3 DNA sequence: TGCAGCGTCAGAGGGGGGGTAGACACCGGGGAGCTGTTTTTT. Residues: CSVRGGVDTGELFF.

The rearrangement joins TRBV5-1 to TRBJ1-6, with D possibly matching TRBD1 (5 bases). The V gene's germline CDR1 is SGHRS and CDR2 YFSETQ. The V and J ends lost 4 bases and 5 bases respectively, with 22 bases between them. The CDR3 has 18 residues. The CDR3 loop is CASSAGAPGVVDNSPLHF. The CDR3, as DNA: TGCGCCAGCAGCGCTGGAGCCCCGGGGGTGGTTGATAATTCACCCCTCCACTTT.

The gene calls are TRBV4-1 and TRBJ1-5; D possibly corresponds to TRBD1 (5 bases). The CDR3 runs to 16 residues. Germline V CDR1 and CDR2: MGHRA, YSYEKL. V lost 3 bases and J lost 2, with 14 bases in between. The CDR3 reads CASSQGGIYGNQPQHF. DNA for the CDR3: TGCGCCAGCAGCCAGGGGGGGATTTATGGCAATCAGCCCCAGCATTTT.

V and J are TRBV6-1 and TRBJ2-4, with D uncertain. Germline assignment: CDR1 MNHNS and CDR2 SASEGT. CDR3 length equals 13 residues. V dropped 6 bases and J dropped 2 bases, with 8 bases sitting between them. This CDR3 is CASRENTKNIQYF. For the CDR3, the DNA is TGTGCCAGCAGAGAAAATACCAAAAACATTCAGTACTTC.

The J gene is TRBJ2-1, the V gene TRBV5-1; 7 bases match TRBD2. Germline assignment: CDR1 SGHRS and CDR2 YFSETQ. The CDR3 length is 15 residues. The J segment lost 2 bases and the V segment lost 0 bases, leaving 2 bases of the junction unmatched. The CDR3 nucleotides are TGCGCCAGCAGCTTGGCTCTAGCGGCCTACAATGAGCAGTTCTTC. This codes for CASSLALAAYNEQFF.

CDR3 in amino acids: CASSQLQGTGELFF. Written as DNA, the CDR3 is TGTGCCAGCAGCCAATTACAGGGGACCGGGGAGCTGTTTTTT. J is TRBJ2-2 and V is TRBV7-3; the match to TRBD1 covers 7 bases. J lost 5 bases, V lost 5 bases, and 5 bases had no gene match. Germline loops: CDR1 SGHTA, CDR2 FQGTGA. There are 14 residues in the CDR3.

This clone was picked up one time. The V call is TRBV2, the J call TRBJ1-5; no clear D. Germline CDR1 SNHLY, CDR2 FYNNEI. The CDR3 is 13 residues long. Trimming left V 6 bases short and J 4 bases short, with 10 bases between. The CDR3 DNA is TGTGCCAGCAGATCTGACAAAAATCAGCCCCAGCATTTT. Protein: CASRSDKNQPQHF.

The chain joins TRBV9 to TRBJ1-4, with TRBD1 as a possible D gene (5 bases). Looked up from germline, CDR1 is SGDLS and CDR2 is YYNGEE. The ends were cut back, 4 bases at V and 7 bases at J, with 17 bases in the middle. The CDR3 loop spans 15 amino acids. The CDR3 loop is CASSPPGGLREKLFF. DNA for the CDR3: TGTGCCAGCAGCCCCCCCGGGGGGTTACGTGAAAAACTGTTTTTT.

The genes are TRBV7-6 and TRBJ2-5; D is ambiguous. The CDR3 runs to 13 residues. The germline gives CDR1 SGHVS, CDR2 FNYEAQ. Trimming took 3 bases from V and 1 from J, leaving 6 bases between them. The CDR3 DNA follows: TGTGCCAGCAGCTTTTCTCTCCAAGAGACCCAGTACTTC. It yields the protein CASSFSLQETQYF.

V and J are TRBV9 and TRBJ2-4; TRBD1 aligns across 7 bases. Germline CDR1 reads SGDLS; CDR2 reads YYNGEE. The CDR3 consists of 14 residues. V dropped 3 bases and J dropped 7; count of bases not matched to a gene: 7. The DNA for the CDR3 is TGTGCCAGCAGCGCCCGACAGGGTAGCAACATTCAGTACTTC. Amino acid sequence: CASSARQGSNIQYF.

The V and J genes are TRBV2 and TRBJ2-7; D perhaps matches TRBD1 (6 bases). The CDR3 totals 15 residues. V was clipped by 4 bases and J by 1 base, with 14 bases between them. The V gene's germline CDR1 is SNHLY and CDR2 FYNNEI. In DNA form, the CDR3 reads TGTGCCAGCAGTGTTACAGGGCGCCGTTCCTACGAGCAGTACTTC. Translated: CASSVTGRRSYEQYF.

This rearrangement joins TRBV6-5 to TRBJ2-1; D is ambiguous. This CDR3 has 13 residues. Trimming left V 6 bases short and J 3 bases short, with 9 bases between. From germline, CDR1 is MNHEY and CDR2 SVGAGI. The CDR3 loop is CASRETGYNEQFF. In DNA form, the CDR3 reads TGTGCCAGCAGAGAGACGGGCTACAATGAGCAGTTCTTC.

The chain combines TRBV4-2 with TRBJ1-4; D might be TRBD1 (5 bases). The V gene's germline CDR1 is LGHNA and CDR2 YNFKEQ. Trimming removed 3 bases at V and 7 bases at J, with 15 bases between. The CDR3 covers 15 residues. The CDR3 sequence is CASSQGDSQGEKLFF. The CDR3 DNA sequence: TGTGCCAGCAGCCAGGGTGACAGCCAGGGTGAAAAACTGTTTTTT.

The rearrangement links TRBV25-1 to TRBJ2-1; TRBD1 might be the D (6 bases). Trimming left V 7 bases short and J 7 bases short, with 20 bases between. Germline V gene sequence: CDR1 MGHDK, CDR2 SYGVNS. The CDR3 extends over 15 amino acids. CDR3 sequence reads: CASTPQGKIINEQFF. The CDR3 DNA reads TGTGCCAGCACACCCCAGGGGAAGATTATAAATGAGCAGTTCTTC.